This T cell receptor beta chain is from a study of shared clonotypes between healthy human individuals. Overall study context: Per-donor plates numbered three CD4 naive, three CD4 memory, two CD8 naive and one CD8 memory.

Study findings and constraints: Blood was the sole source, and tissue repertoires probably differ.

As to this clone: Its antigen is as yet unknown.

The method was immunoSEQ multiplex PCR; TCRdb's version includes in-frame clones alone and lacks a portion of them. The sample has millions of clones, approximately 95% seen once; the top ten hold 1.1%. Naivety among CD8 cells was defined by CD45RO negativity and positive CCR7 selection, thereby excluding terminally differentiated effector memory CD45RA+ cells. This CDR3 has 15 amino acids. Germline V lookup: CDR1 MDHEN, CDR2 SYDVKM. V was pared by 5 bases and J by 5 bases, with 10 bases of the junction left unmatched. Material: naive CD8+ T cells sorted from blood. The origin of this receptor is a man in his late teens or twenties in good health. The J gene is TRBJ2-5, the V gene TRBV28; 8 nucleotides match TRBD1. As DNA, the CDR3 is TGTGCCAGCAGTCCTGGGCCAGGGGGCCTGGAGACCCAGTACTTC. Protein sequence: CASSPGPGGLETQYF. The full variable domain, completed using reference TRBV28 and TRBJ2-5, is DVKVTQSSRYLVKRTGEKVFLECVQDMDHENMFWYRQDPGLGLRLIYFSYDVKMKEKGDIPEGYSVSREKKERFSLILESASTNQTSMYLCASSPGPGGLETQYFGPGTRLLVL.